Below, one TCR beta chain is given with its context. This clone was observed a single time. It has no known antigen specificity. No clone much larger than this one lies a single base away; base qualities are absent. The source of the sample is a study of cytomegalovirus exposure and HLA in healthy donors (dated by TCRdb to 2016 to 2017). Concerning the study at large: In an earlier analysis of approximately 500 of the donors, 276 Gb of sequence data and 95 million to 130 million unique TCR beta sequences from approximately 180 million T cells were reported. An early release that covered roughly 600 HLA-typed donors contained around 300 gigabases of sequencing data and roughly 84 million unique TCR sequences. Among the approximately 430 genotyped donors, around 81% belonged to the genetic ancestry cluster associated with self-reported Caucasian donors. The study aimed to test whether cataloging public T cell receptors could reveal signatures of past pathogen exposure. The study profiled the T cell repertoires of 550 to 700 subjects by immunosequencing and related them to cytomegalovirus serostatus. Along with the approximately 600-subject first cohort, a separate validation cohort of over a hundred different subjects was used. High-throughput TCR immunosequencing, statistical association of individual TCRs with disease status, and machine learning were combined to predict cytomegalovirus infection status. A later analysis re-analyzed previously published TCR beta repertoires from about 730 donors and added high-resolution HLA genotyping to study TCR occurrence patterns. In the later analysis, no new phenotypic data were used to find candidate immune exposures; instead, reliance was placed on TCR beta sequences and their occurrence across donors. To decide whether each TCR beta V gene segment behaved as functional or pseudogenic, an earlier analysis of over 500 of the donors relied on high-throughput TCR beta sequencing. Donor age, sex, ethnicity and CMV serostatus were collected together with the repertoire data. A later genetic analysis took genome-wide SNP genotypes for about 65% of the roughly 670 donors and used that subset as a discovery cohort. Every discovery cohort repertoire had been produced on one sequencing platform. Class I and class II HLA loci were covered by the typing at four-digit resolution. Typing coverage varied by locus: about 620-630 donors for A, B, C, DRB1 and DQB1; more than 500 for DQA1; over 600 for DPA1; 450 to 480 for DPB1. Roughly five DR-DQ haplotypes were treated as single units for association and clustering because of strong linkage in the cohort. Among some 400 genotyped donors of the cohort, an average of approximately 220,000 unique TCR beta nucleotide sequences was sequenced per donor, of which 15% to 20% were non-productive.

The method behind the library was the immunoSEQ multiplex PCR assay. For the multiplex PCR, a mixture combining 60 forward primers for TCR Vbeta segments and 13 reverse primers for TCR Jbeta segments was used. Amplification of the CDR3 region of rearranged TCR beta genes was performed with a multiplex PCR assay on genomic DNA. Amplified TCR beta libraries were sequenced as 87-base-pair reads on the Illumina HiSeq System. Regarding the original processing steps: A later analysis counted approximately 76 million unique TCR beta chains across the roughly 700 repertoires, and 10 million to 12 million of these chains were shared by at least two donors. Raw reads were error-corrected and collapsed into unique sequences by a nearest-neighbor algorithm in which closely related sequences were merged to remove PCR and sequencing errors. To assign V, D and J gene segments, CDR3 sequences were aligned to IMGT reference sequences. For a sequence to be retained, at least a six-nucleotide match to both a V gene segment and a J gene segment was required. A rearrangement was called productive if the CDR3 had no stop codons and remained in frame with V and J, and every other rearrangement was called non-productive. CDR3 was defined according to IMGT convention as the region running from the second conserved V-encoded cysteine to the conserved J-encoded phenylalanine. The earlier analysis of more than 450 of the donors excluded sequences that lacked an unambiguous match to a single V gene segment. An earlier analysis of 587 of the donors called V segments functional above 56.7% productive rearrangements and segregating when the between-donor standard deviation exceeded 5%. To diagnose cytomegalovirus status from the catalog of TCR beta chain sequences, a statistical classification framework was built. V and J gene assignment, in a later analysis, came from comparing TCR nucleotide sequences with IMGT/GENE-DB human TR gene sequences. Using the TCRdist pipeline, a later analysis assigned CDR3 sequences along with most-parsimonious VDJ recombination scenarios. In a later analysis, each TCR beta chain was defined by its CDR3 amino acid sequence together with its V-gene family, and reads without a unique V-gene family were excluded. As a way to deal with suspected cross-contamination and a sequencing artifact, a later analysis dropped 450 to 600 nucleotide sequences that were highly shared and had low generation probability. In a later analysis, a clonal expansion index was calculated for each public chain from normalized within-repertoire ranks of inferred template counts. In a later analysis, generation probabilities were computed using a VDJ recombination model fitted to out-of-frame rearrangements, and the results were checked against IGoR. Hypergeometric tests were used in a later analysis to score TCR-TCR, TCR-HLA and TCR-CMV co-occurrence, with a repertoire-size bias correction applied to the TCR pairs. A later analysis estimated false discovery rates by permuting HLA or CMV assignments 20 times. A later analysis grouped co-occurring TCRs with DBSCAN, adding TCRdist sequence similarity when clustering within HLA-allele-positive subsets. Repertoires with fewer than 30,000 or more than 120,000 public chains were left out of co-occurrence clustering, as were about 5 repertoires with anomalous nucleotide sharing. Not all clones reach the TCRdb copy of this immuneACCESS table, which keeps in-frame sequences only. Checked studies attribute under half of the gap to unresolved V genes and leave the rest unexplained. V and J calls and clone size are given by that table; D and trimming were obtained from the DNA. This sample is represented by some 130,000 clones; 77% of them were singletons. Around 2% of the sample is in the top ten clones.

On the study overall, not on this receptor specifically: A few of the identified cytomegalovirus-associated TCR beta chains were confirmed in vitro to be specific for cytomegalovirus antigens. The presence/absence analyses assumed that sequencing depth was roughly uniform across donors, and that assumption may not be true. A further reported finding was that TCR beta sequences accurately predicted the HLA-A and HLA-B alleles for most subjects in the first cohort. According to a later analysis, parvovirus B19, influenza, CMV and Epstein-Barr virus appeared linked to several top co-occurrence clusters. The sequencing pipeline was judged likely to have produced a cluster of highly shared sequence variants as a technical artifact. The authors suggested that the approach could potentially be extended to other disease states and immunological phenotypes. In a later analysis, 15,000 to 20,000 TCR beta sequences were associated with specific HLA alleles at a false discovery rate of 0.05. In an earlier analysis of about 600 of the donors, most TCR beta V segments appeared in productive rearrangements about 87% or about 30% of the time, broadly matching IMGT annotations. Only TCR beta chains were sequenced in this cohort, and the absence of alpha or paired-chain data limited detectable features. A later analysis found that TCR association rates varied across HLA loci, with DRB1 alleles showing the most associated TCRs and HLA-C alleles the fewest. The only immune exposure information available for the cohort was CMV serostatus. In a later genetic analysis, fewer N-insertions in productive TCRs were reported among donors in an Asian-associated ancestry cluster than the roughly 640-donor mean. Some IMGT-functional V segments, including TRBV6-2 and TRBV6-3, could not be told apart with the 87-base-pair reads, so those segments were excluded. Correlated functional status among segregating V segments might reflect linkage disequilibrium, but an unknown experimental factor could not be ruled out. In a later analysis, most CMV-associated TCR beta chains were found to appear HLA-restricted, with HLA associations seemingly driven largely by CMV exposure. The earlier analysis of 587 of the donors excluded around 17 rarely observed V segments, including chromosome 9 orphons, because counts were too low. The study gave a list of about 170 TCR beta chains associated with cytomegalovirus. HLA typing was unavailable for some donors at each locus, so association tests used only the typed subset. Most TCR sequences were seen in very few donors, while some public TCRs were found in many individuals. In both the original and validation cohorts, the classifier was reported to diagnose cytomegalovirus status with high specificity and sensitivity. When HLA alleles, especially DR and DQ, strongly co-occurred, attributing TCR associations to individual alleles was difficult. An association between a missense DCLRE1C variant and V-gene and J-gene trimming of TCR beta chains was found in a later genetic analysis and replicated in an independent cohort. A later analysis found that HLA-associated TCR beta chains were more clonally expanded and had lower generation probabilities than equally common non-associated chains.

Looking up the germline V gene yields CDR1 ENHRY and CDR2 SYGVKD. There are 16 amino acids in the CDR3, from cysteine to phenylalanine inclusive. The entry retains the CDR3 DNA only, 48 bases that are in frame from base 1. V trim: 5 bases; J trim: 3 bases; unmatched bases: 5. The cohort was made up of approximately 670 healthy bone marrow donors. At the time of sampling, all cohort members were nominally healthy, though unrecorded immune exposures were likely present. The donor was CMV seronegative and was included in the group of around 320 seronegative cohort members. A peripheral blood sample was provided by each donor, and peripheral blood mononuclear cells were used for TCR beta sequencing. The Qiagen DNeasy Blood Extraction Kit was used to extract genomic DNA from the blood cell samples.

Sequencing was carried out using PBMCs. The V and J genes are TRBV10-3 and TRBJ2-3, with 13 central nucleotides matching TRBD2. This receptor was identified in a man younger than 40 in good health and CMV-seronegative. The sequence in DNA is TGTGCCATCAGTCGACTAGCGGGAGGTGGTACAGATACGCAGTATTTT. Its product reads: CAISRLAGGGTDTQYF.